This section outlines one T cell receptor beta chain sequence together with its context. Amplification of TCR beta CDR3 regions was performed using RNA transcripts as template. First-round RT-PCR targeting the TCR CDR3 was performed with the HTBI primer set. MiXCR, applied by TCRdb to the multiplex PCR reads, yields one record per CDR3 protein. The data contain 490,000 or so distinct CDR3 sequences, about 20% of them seen just once; the ten biggest clones take up 45% to 50%. The sample is drawn from a study of T cells in Graves' hyperthyroidism and ophthalmopathy. The CDR3 contains 15 residues. Trimming removed 5 bases at V and 7 bases at J, with 22 bases between. CDR1 is DFQATT and CDR2 is SNEGSKA in the germline V gene (reference sequence). Ophthalmopathy patients showed a Clinical Activity Score of at least 3, NOSPECS grade of at least 4 and duration under 3 months. Diagnosis rested on symptoms, serum thyroxine and TRAb, thyroid ultrasound, and orbital computed tomography.

The receptor was isolated from a woman aged 70-85 years with Graves' ophthalmopathy. Sequenced: blood. J is TRBJ2-3 and V is TRBV20-1, with a weak D call TRBD2 (7 bases). The CDR3 loop reads CSAPLTGGGGNTQYF. The CDR3 DNA is TGCAGTGCTCCCCTCACGGGGGGCGGGGGAAATACGCAGTATTTT.